The 15 T cell receptor beta chains below all came from one sample that was sequenced in a study of T cells in Graves' hyperthyroidism and ophthalmopathy. From RNA transcripts, TCR beta CDR3 regions were amplified. The TCR CDR3 was amplified in a first-round RT-PCR using the HTBI primer set. One entry per CDR3 protein results from TCRdb running MiXCR on the multiplex PCR reads. The table lists some 460,000 distinct CDR3 sequences, around a sixth of them singletons. Sequencing used blood. The receptors shown here come from a woman aged 18-35 years with Graves' hyperthyroidism.

This clonotype was recorded a few times. The rearrangement joins TRBV10-1 to TRBJ1-1; the match to TRBD1 covers 7 bases. The CDR3 contains 13 residues. In germline, CDR1 is WNHNN, CDR2 SYGVQD (reference sequence). The V gene end was trimmed by 7 bases and the J gene end by 6 bases; junction bases not matched to a gene: 8. The CDR3 DNA sequence: TGCGCCAGCACCCAGGGGGGAATGGCTGAAGCTTTCTTT. Amino acid sequence: CASTQGGMAEAFF.

This clonotype was seen ten or more times. The rearrangement joins TRBV3-1 to TRBJ2-1; D gene uncertain. Germline V gene sequence: CDR1 LGHDT, CDR2 YNNKEL (reference sequence). This CDR3 comprises 15 residues. The ends were cut back, 0 bases at V and 4 bases at J, with 10 bases in the middle. The CDR3 nucleotides are TGTGCCAGCAGCCAAGACGTGGCGGCGTACAATGAGCAGTTCTTC. It codes for CASSQDVAAYNEQFF.

V gene TRBV7-3 combines with J gene TRBJ1-6, with D perhaps TRBD1 (6 bases). Per the germline V gene, CDR1 is SGHTA and CDR2 is FQGTGA. V lost 4 bases to trimming and J lost 6 bases, with 10 bases between them. CDR3 length: 14 amino acids. The DNA for the CDR3 is TGTGCCAGCAGCTCGTCCAGGGGTAATTCACCCCTCCACTTT. Encoded protein: CASSSSRGNSPLHF.

The chain is built from TRBV7-2 and TRBJ2-7; the D gene is possibly TRBD2 (5 bases). Germline-derived CDR1 and CDR2 are SGHTA and FQGNSA. Trimming shortened V by 5 bases and J by 3 bases, and 23 bases separated the two germline ends. The CDR3 runs to 17 residues. CDR3 DNA: TGTGCCAGCAGCACTCCGCCTGGGTCCGGGAACTTCTACGAGCAGTACTTC. This gives the protein CASSTPPGSGNFYEQYF.

This clonotype was detected many times. This chain connects TRBV20-1 to TRBJ2-5, with 8 nucleotides matching TRBD1. The germline gives CDR1 DFQATT, CDR2 SNEGSKA (reference sequence). After removal of 0 bases from V and 4 bases from J, the junction contained 4 bases not matched to a gene. The length of the CDR3 is 14 residues. CDR3 DNA: TGCAGTGCTAGAGACGAACAGGGGGGAGAGACCCAGTACTTC. Translation gives CSARDEQGGETQYF.

Ten or more counts support this clonotype. The chain links TRBV7-6 to TRBJ2-1; 9 bases map to TRBD1. This CDR3 is 13 amino acids long. Germline lookup yields CDR1 SGHVS and CDR2 FNYEAQ. Germline trimming cut 5 bases from V and 10 bases from J; bases unmatched to any gene: 6. CDR3 in DNA: TGTGCCAGCAGCCCCGGGACAGGGAAGGAGCAGTTCTTC. This encodes CASSPGTGKEQFF.

The chain is built from TRBV5-1 and TRBJ2-5, with D perhaps matching TRBD1 or TRBD2 (6 bases each). The CDR3 consists of 18 residues. Germline lookup yields CDR1 SGHRS and CDR2 YFSETQ. V was trimmed by 4 bases and J by 5 bases, leaving 27 bases between them. Here the CDR3 DNA reads TGCGCCAGCAGCAGGGGGGAAGCTAGCGCTAATTCGGGGGAGACCCAGTACTTC. It codes for CASSRGEASANSGETQYF.

The chain is built from TRBV6-2 or TRBV6-3 and TRBJ1-2; perhaps TRBD1 as D (6 bases). CDR3 length: 14 residues. V gave up 6 bases and J gave up 8 bases, with 19 bases separating them. Germline CDR1 is MNHEY and CDR2 is SVGEGT. The DNA for the CDR3 is TGTGCCAGCAGCACTATTTCAGGGGTGAAGGGCTACACCTTC. This translates into CASSTISGVKGYTF.

V gene TRBV7-9 combines with J gene TRBJ2-7; TRBD2 might be the D (5 bases). V lost 4 bases, J lost 2 bases, and 15 bases lay in between. This CDR3 spans 15 amino acids. Germline V gene data show CDR1 as SEHNR and CDR2 as FQNEAQ (reference sequence). CDR3 bases: TGTGCCAGCAGCTCATTTCTCGGACTCACCTACGAGCAGTACTTC. Translation gives CASSSFLGLTYEQYF.

This clonotype was observed many times. One end of the junction fails to match germline, which may point to a read error. The chain carries TRBV20-1 and TRBJ2-3; a possible D gene is TRBD2 (5 bases). There are 15 residues in the CDR3. Germline CDR1 is DFQATT and CDR2 is SNEGSKA (reference sequence). The CDR3 nucleotides read TGCAGTGCAAGAGGGCACCGGGGAGTCAAAGATACGCAGTATTTT. Translation: CSARGHRGVKDTQYF.

The chain couples TRBV11-2 to TRBJ1-6, with a possible D match to TRBD1 (5 bases). This CDR3 comprises 16 residues. CDR1 SGHAT and CDR2 FQNNGV come from the germline V gene. The germline V and J ends were trimmed by 1 base and 10 bases, with 17 bases remaining between them. Here the CDR3 DNA reads TGTGCCAGCAGCTTAGCTGGTCAGGGAGGAGGATCACCCCTCCACTTT. Amino acid sequence: CASSLAGQGGGSPLHF. The complete variable domain, with remaining parts taken from reference TRBV11-2 and TRBJ1-6, reads EAGVAQSPRYKIIEKRQSVAFWCNPISGHATLYWYQQILGQGPKLLIQFQNNGVVDDSQLPKDRFSAERLKGVDSTLKIQPAKLEDSAVYLCASSLAGQGGGSPLHFGNGTRLTVT.

This clonotype was seen repeatedly, ten times or more. The rearrangement links TRBV2 to TRBJ1-2; 12 bases map to TRBD1. CDR3 length: 13 residues. Germline values: CDR1 SNHLY, CDR2 FYNNEI. The ends lost 7 bases at V and 6 bases at J; junction bases unmatched: 3. The CDR3 reads CASTGTGGDGYTF. CDR3 coding DNA: TGTGCCAGCACCGGGACAGGGGGCGATGGCTACACCTTC. Full variable domain (rest looked up from reference TRBV2 and TRBJ1-2): EPEVTQTPSHQVTQMGQEVILRCVPISNHLYFYWYRQILGQKVEFLVSFYNNEISEKSEIFDDQFSVERPDGSNFTLKIRSTKLEDSAMYFCASTGTGGDGYTFGSGTRLTVV.

This clonotype was observed a few times. V gene TRBV10-2 combines with J gene TRBJ2-1; D not certain. This CDR3 spans 12 amino acids. Germline loops: CDR1 WSHSY, CDR2 SAAADI. V lost 2 bases and J lost 6, with 5 bases in between. CDR3 protein: CASSEVVNEQFF. Here the CDR3 DNA reads TGCGCCAGCAGTGAGGTCGTCAATGAGCAGTTCTTC.

This clonotype came up a few times. V usage is TRBV27 and J usage is TRBJ1-6; D may be TRBD1 (5 bases). V was pared by 3 bases and J by 9 bases, with 6 bases between. CDR3 length: 12 residues. Germline V gives CDR1 MNHEY, CDR2 SMNVEV (reference sequence). CDR3 bases: TGTGCCAGCAGTTTGAGGGGTTCACCCCTCCACTTT. Translating it yields CASSLRGSPLHF.

V gene TRBV27 combines with J gene TRBJ2-2; TRBD2 matches at 8 bases. Germline V lookup: CDR1 MNHEY, CDR2 SMNVEV (reference sequence). The CDR3 sequence is 19 residues long. V dropped 6 bases and J dropped 2; count of bases not matched to a gene: 17. The CDR3 protein is CASSLRGVSGVTNTGELFF. The CDR3 DNA reads TGTGCCAGCAGCCTTCGGGGTGTTAGCGGGGTAACCAACACCGGGGAGCTGTTTTTT.